This TCR beta chain is from a study of shared clonotypes between healthy human individuals. Study-wide results and limits: Relative to memory subsets, naive subsets generally showed larger estimated richness.

The CDR3 runs to 15 residues. V dropped 2 bases and J dropped 3; count of bases not matched to a gene: 6. Germline V lookup: CDR1 SGHAT, CDR2 FQNNGV. Naive CD8 isolation took CD45RO-negative cells positively selected for CCR7 and excluded terminally differentiated effector memory CD45RA+ cells. Sequencing was at deep level. Source study methods: Quality scores were absent from the junction-only immunoSEQ sequences, so filtering differed. TCRdb keeps only in-frame clones here, not all; method: immunoSEQ multiplex PCR. D and trimming were read from the DNA, whereas the V and J calls and clone size are those reported in that table. The sample yields around 2,000,000 clones, 85% to 95% seen once. Turning to this clone: Its antigen is still unknown.

The receptor was isolated from a man between 18 and 35 years old in good health. The chain combines TRBV11-2 with TRBJ1-1; 7 nucleotides align to TRBD1. The sequenced sample consisted of naive CD8+ T cells sorted from blood. The CDR3 here is CASSLIGTAYTEAFF. The CDR3, as DNA: TGTGCCAGCAGCTTAATTGGGACAGCATACACTGAAGCTTTCTTT.